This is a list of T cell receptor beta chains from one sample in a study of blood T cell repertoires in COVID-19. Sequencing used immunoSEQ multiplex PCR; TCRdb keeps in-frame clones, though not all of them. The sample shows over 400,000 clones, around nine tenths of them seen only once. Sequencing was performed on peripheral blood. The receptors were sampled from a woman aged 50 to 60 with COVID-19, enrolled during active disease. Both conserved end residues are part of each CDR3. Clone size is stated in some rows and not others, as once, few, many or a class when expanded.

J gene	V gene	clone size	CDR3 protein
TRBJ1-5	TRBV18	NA	CASSPTPGHPNQPQHF
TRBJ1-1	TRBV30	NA	CAWSPGVANTEAFF
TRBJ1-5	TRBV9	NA	CASSVDGAVQPQHF
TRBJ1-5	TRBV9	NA	CASSVEGASNQPQHF
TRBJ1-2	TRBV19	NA	CASSTPGGVGYTF
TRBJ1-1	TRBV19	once	CASTQEVPGNTEAFF
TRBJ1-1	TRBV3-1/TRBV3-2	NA	CASSPLDRNTEAFF
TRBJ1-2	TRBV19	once	CAIGGPIYGYTF
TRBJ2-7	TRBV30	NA	CAWSTPVRVEQYF
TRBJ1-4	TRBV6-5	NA	CASGTGTNEKLFF
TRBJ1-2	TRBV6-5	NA	CASSYSTGHGYTF
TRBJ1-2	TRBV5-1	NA	CASSVTGASGYTF
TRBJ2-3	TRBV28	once	CASSYLSAVTSTDTQYF
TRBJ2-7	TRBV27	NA	CASSAAPSPGWAYEQYF
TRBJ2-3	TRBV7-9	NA	CASSRTRGTDTQYF